This T cell receptor (beta chain) was sequenced during a study of T cells expressing NK-cell markers. Study-level information: It was sorted CD3+CD56+NKG2C+, CD3+CD56+NKG2C- and CD3+CD56-NKG2C+ T cells that supplied the TCR beta repertoires. Eight donors were sequenced, of whom seven were HCMV-seropositive, while the remaining one was HCMV-seronegative.

Following a re-call of the 5' RACE reads, TCRdb has one entry per CDR3 protein and lacks DNA. The sample data list about 390,000 distinct CDR3 sequences. As regards this clonotype: Its antigen is not identified.

This CDR3 contains 15 residues. Germline V gene sequence: CDR1 GTSNPN, CDR2 SVGIG (reference sequence). Findings and limits, study-wide: Once again these clonotypes came out on top in the CD3+CD56-NKG2C+ fraction of several donors. For 5 to 7 donors, the dominant NKG2C+ clonotypes made up roughly 1.0-8% of their CD8+ T cells.

Material: blood T cells: a sorted CD56 or NKG2C T cell subset, CD4+ or CD8+ T cells, or bulk PBMC T cells (not recorded which). The J gene is TRBJ2-3, the V gene TRBV30; TCRdb reports TRBD1, a call that lacks DNA to check it against. This receptor was obtained from a woman aged 45 to 65 in good health. The CDR3 reads CAWSVPGQGADTQYF.